These 32 T cell receptor beta chains originate from one sample sequenced in a study of cytomegalovirus exposure and HLA in healthy donors listed by TCRdb under 2017. Libraries were constructed by the immunoSEQ multiplex PCR assay. The multiplex PCR relied on a mix of 60 forward primers for TCR Vbeta segments and 13 reverse primers for TCR Jbeta segments. TCRdb stores this immuneACCESS table with in-frame sequences only. Part of the clones is absent; in the studies checked, under half of the shortfall reflects unresolved V genes, and no reason is known for the rest. The sample data list some 100,000 clones, and approximately 69% of these were observed just once. The ten largest account for roughly 11% of the sample. The sequenced sample was PBMCs. The receptors come from a woman between 45 and 65 years old in good health and CMV-seropositive.

V is TRBV5-4 and J is TRBJ2-7, with 8 bases lining up with TRBD2. V lost 2 bases to trimming and J lost 3 bases; unmatched junction nucleotides: 4. Germline lookup yields CDR1 SGHNT and CDR2 YYREEE (reference sequence). The CDR3 is 14 amino acids. CDR3 coding DNA: TGTGCCAGCAGCTTCGAACTAGCGGTCTACGAGCAGTACTTC. Translating gives CASSFELAVYEQYF.

This clone appeared a few times. The chain has TRBV18 and TRBJ1-1; D is ambiguous. V dropped 2 bases and J dropped 0 bases, with 7 bases sitting between them. Germline V gene data show CDR1 as KGHSH and CDR2 as LQKENI. CDR3 length: 14 residues. CDR3 sequence reads: CASSPAQMNTEAFF. The CDR3 nucleotides are TGTGCCAGCTCACCAGCACAGATGAACACTGAAGCTTTCTTT. Combining the CDR3 with reference TRBV18 and TRBJ1-1 gives the whole variable domain NAGVMQNPRHLVRRRGQEARLRCSPMKGHSHVYWYRQLPEEGLKFMVYLQKENIIDESGMPKERFSAEFPKEGPSILRIQQVVRGDSAAYFCASSPAQMNTEAFFGQGTRLTVV.

The gene calls are TRBV4-1 and TRBJ2-1, with 10 bases that match TRBD2. CDR3 size: 19 residues. Trimming removed 0 bases from V and 2 bases from J; junction bases left unmatched: 10. Per germline, CDR1 MGHRA and CDR2 YSYEKL. CDR3 residues: CASSQEKSGRELPYNEQFF. In nucleotides, the CDR3 is TGCGCCAGCAGCCAAGAAAAGAGCGGGAGGGAGCTTCCCTACAATGAGCAGTTCTTC.

The chain has TRBV19 and TRBJ2-1, with 9 bases aligning to TRBD1. The V and J ends lost 7 bases and 6 bases, in that order; junction bases with no gene match: 7. This CDR3 spans 14 amino acids. The germline V gene encodes CDR1 LNHDA and CDR2 SQIVND (reference sequence). The DNA of the CDR3 is TGTGCCAGTAAGGACAGGGGAGGGGGCAATGAGCAGTTCTTC. Translated: CASKDRGGGNEQFF.

In DNA, the CDR3 is TGTGCCAGCAGCCTCCTCGGGGGAGTGAATGAGCAGTTCTTC. Protein sequence: CASSLLGGVNEQFF. The gene calls are TRBV7-2 and TRBJ2-1, with D tentatively TRBD2 (6 bases). CDR3 size: 14 residues. V was shortened by 5 bases and J by 7 bases, with 15 bases between the two germline ends. Germline values: CDR1 SGHTA, CDR2 FQGNSA.

This clone was detected only a few times. The V gene is TRBV11-2, the J gene TRBJ2-2, with 7 bases matching TRBD1. The CDR3 length is 15 residues. Germline V lookup: CDR1 SGHAT, CDR2 FQNNGV. V dropped 2 bases and J dropped 3; count of bases not matched to a gene: 3. CDR3 in amino acids: CASSLNTGDTGELFF. The DNA of the CDR3 is TGTGCCAGCAGCTTAAATACAGGGGACACCGGGGAGCTGTTTTTT.

The V call is TRBV2, the J call TRBJ1-1, with a tentative D call TRBD1 (6 bases). This CDR3 comprises 14 residues. The germline V gene has CDR1 SNHLY and CDR2 FYNNEI. V was clipped by 6 bases and J by 5 bases, with 16 bases between them. The CDR3 DNA is TGTGCCAGCAGCCCCACAGGGATTGGGACTGAAGCTTTCTTT. Translated: CASSPTGIGTEAFF.

The chain combines TRBV5-5 with TRBJ1-1; TRBD1 matches at 10 bases. The germline CDR1 and CDR2 sequences are SGHKS and YYEKEE (reference sequence). The trim removed 1 base at V and 3 bases at J, leaving 3 bases unmatched. CDR3 length: 15 amino acids. DNA for the CDR3: TGTGCCAGCAGCTTGTCCGGGACAGGGGACACTGAAGCTTTCTTT. This sequence encodes CASSLSGTGDTEAFF.

V usage is TRBV5-1 and J usage is TRBJ2-7; 10 bases match TRBD1. The CDR3 length is 14 residues. The germline CDR1 and CDR2 sequences are SGHRS and YFSETQ. J gave up 5 bases and V 3 bases, and 5 bases lay outside the gene matches. The CDR3 DNA follows: TGCGCCAGCAGCTCACGAGGACAGGGGGACGAGCAGTACTTC. Its translation: CASSSRGQGDEQYF.

The chain is built from TRBV9 and TRBJ1-1, with TRBD1 as a possible D gene (6 bases). The germline V gene encodes CDR1 SGDLS and CDR2 YYNGEE. The CDR3 loop spans 15 amino acids. The ends were cut back, 4 bases at V and 4 bases at J, with 17 bases in the middle. The DNA of the CDR3 is TGTGCCAGCAGCCCATGGGGTCAAGGGGGCACTGAAGCTTTCTTT. Translating gives CASSPWGQGGTEAFF.

V and J are TRBV6-5 and TRBJ2-7; 10 bases align to TRBD2. This CDR3 is built from 15 residues. V lost 2 bases and J lost 5; bases outside the gene matches: 6. Germline V lookup: CDR1 MNHEY, CDR2 SVGAGI. The CDR3 sequence: CASSYILAGVDEQYV. DNA for the CDR3: TGTGCCAGCAGTTACATTCTAGCGGGAGTCGACGAGCAGTACGTC.

The V and J genes are TRBV19 and TRBJ1-5; 10 positions match TRBD1. The V gene's germline CDR1 is LNHDA and CDR2 SQIVND (reference sequence). The CDR3 sequence is 15 residues long. V dropped 7 bases and J dropped 4; count of bases not matched to a gene: 7. CDR3 region: CASTSRTGGNQPQHF. Here the CDR3 DNA reads TGTGCCAGTACTTCAAGGACAGGGGGGAATCAGCCCCAGCATTTT.

This clone was counted a single time. The rearrangement joins TRBV5-1 to TRBJ2-5, with 7 bases matching TRBD2. This CDR3 contains 16 residues. Germline trimming cut 0 bases from V and 1 base from J; bases unmatched to any gene: 6. In germline, CDR1 is SGHRS, CDR2 YFSETQ. CDR3 coding DNA: TGCGCCAGCAGCTTGGGATCGCGGGGGAGCCAAGAGACCCAGTACTTC. It yields the protein CASSLGSRGSQETQYF.

The V and J genes are TRBV19 and TRBJ2-3, with TRBD1 identical over 7 bases. The germline gives CDR1 LNHDA, CDR2 SQIVND (reference sequence). This CDR3 spans 13 amino acids. With 6 bases clipped from V and 6 bases from J, the junction kept 6 bases outside the gene matches. CDR3 in amino acids: CASSPSDRDTQYF. As DNA, the CDR3 is TGTGCCAGTAGCCCCTCGGACAGGGATACGCAGTATTTT.

Only a few counts were recorded for this clone. The gene calls are TRBV28 and TRBJ1-2; 12 positions agree with TRBD1. V gave up 5 bases and J gave up 5 bases; unmatched junction bases: 12. There are 17 residues in the CDR3. The V gene's germline CDR1 is MDHEN and CDR2 SYDVKM. In DNA form, the CDR3 reads TGTGCCAGCAGTGCCCCGGGACAGGGGGCGAAATTTTATGGCTACACCTTC. It translates to CASSAPGQGAKFYGYTF.

The chain links TRBV27 to TRBJ2-1, with D possibly being TRBD2 (6 bases). The CDR3 extends over 13 amino acids. Germline CDR1 reads MNHEY; CDR2 reads SMNVEV (reference sequence). The V and J ends lost 6 bases and 9 bases respectively, with 15 bases between them. CDR3 coding DNA: TGTGCCAGCAGAATAGTACGGGGAGGTGAGCAGTTCTTC. Translation: CASRIVRGGEQFF.

The V gene is TRBV11-2, the J gene TRBJ2-1, with a weak D call TRBD1 (6 bases). Germline-derived CDR1 and CDR2 are SGHAT and FQNNGV. This CDR3 is built from 14 residues. Deletions cut 4 bases from V and 6 bases from J, with 13 bases between. The CDR3 loop is CASSYERTVNEQFF. DNA of the CDR3: TGTGCCAGCAGCTATGAGCGGACAGTCAATGAGCAGTTCTTC.

This chain connects TRBV19 to TRBJ1-4, with TRBD1 identical over 9 bases. The CDR3 length is 14 residues. The V segment lost 7 bases and the J segment 6 bases; nucleotides outside the gene matches: 6. Germline V gives CDR1 LNHDA, CDR2 SQIVND (reference sequence). Here the CDR3 DNA reads TGTGCCAGTAAAACCGGGACAGGGTATGAAAAACTGTTTTTT. Translation gives CASKTGTGYEKLFF.

The rearrangement joins TRBV19 to TRBJ1-4; D remains unclear. V gave up 2 bases and J gave up 4 bases, with 8 bases separating them. The CDR3 extends over 14 amino acids. Germline V gene lookup returns CDR1 LNHDA and CDR2 SQIVND (reference sequence). CDR3 amino acids: CASSISVGNEKLFF. CDR3 nucleotides: TGTGCCAGTAGTATATCGGTTGGTAATGAAAAACTGTTTTTT.

The chain employs TRBV19 and TRBJ2-1, with D perhaps TRBD2 (6 bases). The CDR3 is 13 amino acids. The germline V gene has CDR1 LNHDA and CDR2 SQIVND (reference sequence). V lost 3 bases to trimming and J lost 7 bases, with 10 bases between them. The CDR3 region has the DNA TGTGCCAGTAGTATTAAGACTAGAAATGAGCAGTTCTTC. It codes for CASSIKTRNEQFF. Full variable domain (outside the CDR3, taken from reference TRBV19 and TRBJ2-1): DGGITQSPKYLFRKEGQNVTLSCEQNLNHDAMYWYRQDPGQGLRLIYYSQIVNDFQKGDIAEGYSVSREKKESFPLTVTSAQKNPTAFYLCASSIKTRNEQFFGPGTRLTVL.

In its sample, this clone was seen a few times. The chain joins TRBV19 to TRBJ1-5; 8 nucleotides align to TRBD1. The length of the CDR3 is 15 residues. V lost 7 bases to trimming and J lost 1 base; unmatched junction nucleotides: 6. The V gene's germline CDR1 is LNHDA and CDR2 SQIVND (reference sequence). In DNA, the CDR3 is TGTGCCAGTACCATGGGACAGGACAGCAATCAGCCCCAGCATTTT. Amino acids: CASTMGQDSNQPQHF.

The chain recombines TRBV4-2 with TRBJ2-5, with 7 bases fitting TRBD2. V lost 5 bases and J lost 4; bases outside the gene matches: 16. CDR1 is LGHNA and CDR2 is YNFKEQ in the germline V gene. The CDR3 length is 17 residues. This CDR3 reads CASSSSGPGRVGETQYF. The CDR3 DNA reads TGTGCCAGCAGCTCTTCAGGGCCGGGGAGGGTGGGAGAGACCCAGTACTTC.

The chain links TRBV4-1 to TRBJ1-4, with a possible D match to TRBD1 (6 bases). The CDR3 has 17 amino acids. The V and J ends lost 4 bases and 0 bases respectively, with 15 bases between them. CDR1 is MGHRA and CDR2 is YSYEKL in the germline V gene. For the CDR3, the DNA is TGCGCCAGCAGCCTGGCCAGGGGCCAAGCAACTAATGAAAAACTGTTTTTT. This codes for CASSLARGQATNEKLFF.

This chain connects TRBV9 to TRBJ2-7; 9 nucleotides align to TRBD1. The CDR3 covers 16 residues. The junction had 11 bases not matched to a gene; V was cut back by 3 bases and J by 4 bases. CDR1 and CDR2 from the germline V gene are SGDLS and YYNGEE. DNA of the CDR3: TGTGCCAGCAGCGGCGGCCCCCGGGACAGGGTTTACGAGCAGTACTTC. It yields the protein CASSGGPRDRVYEQYF.

With respect to this clone: The same CDR3 also results from other DNA sequences found in this sample. The chain combines TRBV5-1 with TRBJ2-3; D ambiguous. The CDR3 spans 11 residues. CDR1 is SGHRS and CDR2 is YFSETQ in the germline V gene. Trimming removed 1 base at V and 6 bases at J, with 3 bases between. The CDR3 nucleotides are TGCGCCAGCAGCTTGCAGGATACGCAGTATTTT. The encoded protein is CASSLQDTQYF.

The rearrangement links TRBV14 to TRBJ2-6; D is unresolved. CDR3 length: 15 amino acids. V lost 4 bases and J lost 0, with 7 bases in between. Germline CDR1 and CDR2: SGHDN and FVKESK. CDR3 DNA: TGTGCCAGCAGCCTCACAAACTCTGGGGCCAACGTCCTGACTTTC. Amino acids: CASSLTNSGANVLTF.

The chain recombines TRBV5-6 with TRBJ1-4; D is possibly TRBD1 (6 bases). This CDR3 is 15 amino acids long. CDR1 is SGHDT and CDR2 is YYEEEE in the germline V gene. V shed 4 bases and J shed 2 bases, with 12 bases lying between them. DNA of the CDR3: TGTGCCAGCAGCGCAACCGGACAGACTAATGAAAAACTGTTTTTT. Amino acids: CASSATGQTNEKLFF.

In this sample, this clone turned up a few times. The rearrangement joins TRBV5-1 to TRBJ2-1, with 8 positions matching TRBD2. The length of the CDR3 is 14 residues. Germline-derived CDR1 and CDR2 are SGHRS and YFSETQ. V lost 6 bases, J lost 6 bases, and 8 bases stayed unmatched. CDR3: CASNAGGLGNEQFF. The CDR3 DNA reads as TGCGCCAGCAACGCGGGAGGTCTAGGCAATGAGCAGTTCTTC.

The gene calls are TRBV2 and TRBJ1-6; 7 bases fit TRBD1. The CDR3 is 15 amino acids. CDR1 is SNHLY and CDR2 is FYNNEI in the germline V gene. Losses at the gene ends were 6 bases for V and 7 bases for J; bases not matched to a gene: 9. The CDR3 reads CASRLTGSYNSPLHF. The CDR3 DNA is TGTGCCAGCAGATTGACAGGGAGTTACAATTCACCCCTCCACTTT.

The CDR3 DNA is TGCGCCAGCAGCCAATATGGCAGAAGCTCCTACGAGCAGTACTTC. Amino acids: CASSQYGRSSYEQYF. The rearrangement links TRBV4-1 to TRBJ2-7; D is undetermined. This CDR3 contains 15 residues. V lost 2 bases to trimming and J lost 0 bases, with 11 bases between them. The germline gives CDR1 MGHRA, CDR2 YSYEKL.

J is TRBJ1-1 and V is TRBV19; unclear D gene. The CDR3 is made up of 14 amino acids. Germline V lookup: CDR1 LNHDA, CDR2 SQIVND (reference sequence). Trimming stripped 1 base from V and 3 bases from J, with 9 bases between. The CDR3 DNA follows: TGTGCCAGTAGTATAGTAAACAGACACACTGAAGCTTTCTTT. This sequence encodes CASSIVNRHTEAFF.

This chain uses TRBV30 with TRBJ2-7; D may be TRBD2 (6 bases). Trimming stripped 0 bases from V and 6 bases from J, with 18 bases between. This CDR3 comprises 15 residues. The V gene's germline CDR1 is GTSNPN and CDR2 SVGIG (reference sequence). CDR3 sequence reads: CAWSVGGGFAPEQYF. The CDR3 nucleotides read TGTGCCTGGAGTGTCGGGGGTGGGTTCGCCCCCGAGCAGTACTTC. Complete variable domain (other parts from reference TRBV30 and TRBJ2-7): SQTIHQWPATLVQPVGSPLSLECTVEGTSNPNLYWYRQAAGRGLQLLFYSVGIGQISSEVPQNLSASRPQDRQFILSSKKLLLSDSGFYLCAWSVGGGFAPEQYFGPGTRLTVT.